This T cell receptor (beta chain) was sequenced for a study of human CD4 T cells and Enterobacteriaceae. Deep-level sequencing, detecting one cell in 200,000, covered ex vivo memory CD4+. The table came from immunoSEQ multiplex PCR; TCRdb's copy has only in-frame clones and leaves some out. Altogether 25,000 to 30,000 clones are present, approximately 80% being singletons, with the ten largest covering around 1.7%. The sample holds a few counts of this clone. The length of the CDR3 is 11 residues. Germline CDR1 is KGHSH and CDR2 is LQKENI. Trimming shortened V by 2 bases and J by 4 bases, and 2 bases separated the two germline ends. Sorting took every CD4+ cell except CD45RA+CCR7+CD95- naive cells, reaching over 98% purity. Swiss blood donation centers supplied the healthy donor blood. Total CD4+ T cells and monocytes came from CD4/CD14 microbead positive selection. CD8+, CD14+, CD16+, CD56+, CD19+ and CD25-bright cells were excluded before sorting.

V is TRBV18 and J is TRBJ2-5; D gene ambiguous. The TCR was taken from a human donor in good health. Sequencing input: memory CD4+ T cells from blood. The CDR3, as DNA: TGTGCCAGCTCACCAATAGAGACCCAGTACTTC. Its protein product is CASSPIETQYF.